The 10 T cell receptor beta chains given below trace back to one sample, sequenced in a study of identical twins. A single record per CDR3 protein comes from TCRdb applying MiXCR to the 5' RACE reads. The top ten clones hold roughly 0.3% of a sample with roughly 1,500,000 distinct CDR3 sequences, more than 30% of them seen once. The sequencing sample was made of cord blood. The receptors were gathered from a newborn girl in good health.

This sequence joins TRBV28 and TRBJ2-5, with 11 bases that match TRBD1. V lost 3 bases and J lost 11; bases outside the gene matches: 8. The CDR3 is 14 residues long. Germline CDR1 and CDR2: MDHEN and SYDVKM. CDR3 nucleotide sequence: TGTGCCAGCAGTTTGGGACAGGGGGGGCTGGGGCAGTACTTC. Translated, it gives CASSLGQGGLGQYF.

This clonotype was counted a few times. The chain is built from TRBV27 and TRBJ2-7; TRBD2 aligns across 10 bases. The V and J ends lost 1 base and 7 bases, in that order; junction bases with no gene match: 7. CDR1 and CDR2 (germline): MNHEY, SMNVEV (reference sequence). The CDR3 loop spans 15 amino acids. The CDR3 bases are TGTGCCAGCAGTTTATATCCAGCGGGAGGGGGAGAGCAGTACTTC. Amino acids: CASSLYPAGGGEQYF.

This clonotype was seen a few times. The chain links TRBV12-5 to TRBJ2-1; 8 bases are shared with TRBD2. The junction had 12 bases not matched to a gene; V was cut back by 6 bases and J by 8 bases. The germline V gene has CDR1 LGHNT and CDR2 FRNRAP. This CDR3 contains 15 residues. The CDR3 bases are TGTGCTAGTGGCGCCTACCGAGCGGGAGCTTATGAGCAGTTCTTC. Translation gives CASGAYRAGAYEQFF.

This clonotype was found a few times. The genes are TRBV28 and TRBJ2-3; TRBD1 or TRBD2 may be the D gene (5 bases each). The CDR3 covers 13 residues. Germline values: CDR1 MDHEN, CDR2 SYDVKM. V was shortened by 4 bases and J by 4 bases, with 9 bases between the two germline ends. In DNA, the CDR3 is TGTGCCAGCAGTTCGGGGACCCCAGATACGCAGTATTTT. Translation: CASSSGTPDTQYF. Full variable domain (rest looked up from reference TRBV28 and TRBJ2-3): DVKVTQSSRYLVKRTGEKVFLECVQDMDHENMFWYRQDPGLGLRLIYFSYDVKMKEKGDIPEGYSVSREKKERFSLILESASTNQTSMYLCASSSGTPDTQYFGPGTRLTVL.

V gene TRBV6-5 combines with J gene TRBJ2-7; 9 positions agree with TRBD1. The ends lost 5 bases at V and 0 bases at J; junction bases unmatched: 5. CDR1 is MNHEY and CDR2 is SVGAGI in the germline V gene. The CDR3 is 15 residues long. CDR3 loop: CASSRDRATSYEQYF. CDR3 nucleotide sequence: TGTGCCAGCAGTCGGGACAGGGCGACCTCCTACGAGCAGTACTTC.

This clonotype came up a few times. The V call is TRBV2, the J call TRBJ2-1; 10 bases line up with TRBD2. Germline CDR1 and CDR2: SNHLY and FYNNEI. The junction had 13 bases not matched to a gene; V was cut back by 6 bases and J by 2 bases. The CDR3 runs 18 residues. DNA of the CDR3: TGTGCCAGCAGAGGGACTAGCGAGCTCTCGAAAACCTACAATGAGCAGTTCTTC. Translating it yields CASRGTSELSKTYNEQFF. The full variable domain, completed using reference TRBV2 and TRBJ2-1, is EPEVTQTPSHQVTQMGQEVILRCVPISNHLYFYWYRQILGQKVEFLVSFYNNEISEKSEIFDDQFSVERPDGSNFTLKIRSTKLEDSAMYFCASRGTSELSKTYNEQFFGPGTRLTVL.

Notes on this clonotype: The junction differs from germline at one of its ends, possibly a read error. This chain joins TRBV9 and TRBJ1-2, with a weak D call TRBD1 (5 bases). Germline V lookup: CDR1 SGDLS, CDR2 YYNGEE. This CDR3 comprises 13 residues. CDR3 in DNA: TGTGCCAGCAGCGGAGAGGGGAACTATGGCCACACCTTC. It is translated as CASSGEGNYGHTF.

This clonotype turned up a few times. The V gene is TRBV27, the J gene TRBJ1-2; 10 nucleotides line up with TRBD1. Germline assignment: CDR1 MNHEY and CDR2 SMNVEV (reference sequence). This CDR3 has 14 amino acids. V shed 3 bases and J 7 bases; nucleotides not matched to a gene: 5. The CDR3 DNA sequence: TGTGCCAGCAGTTTTTCGGGACAGGGGAGTGGCTACACCTTC. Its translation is CASSFSGQGSGYTF.

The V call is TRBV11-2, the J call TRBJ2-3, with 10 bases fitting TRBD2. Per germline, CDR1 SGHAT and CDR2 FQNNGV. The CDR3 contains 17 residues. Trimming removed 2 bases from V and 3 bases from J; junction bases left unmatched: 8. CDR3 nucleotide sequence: TGTGCCAGCAGCTTAATGGCTAGCGGGAGTGTGACAGATACGCAGTATTTT. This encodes CASSLMASGSVTDTQYF.

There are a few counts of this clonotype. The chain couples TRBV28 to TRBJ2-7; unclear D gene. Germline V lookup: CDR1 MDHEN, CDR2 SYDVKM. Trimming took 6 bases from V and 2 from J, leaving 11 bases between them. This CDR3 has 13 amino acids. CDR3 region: CASSQWSTYEQYF. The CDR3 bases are TGTGCCAGCAGCCAGTGGAGTACCTACGAGCAGTACTTC.